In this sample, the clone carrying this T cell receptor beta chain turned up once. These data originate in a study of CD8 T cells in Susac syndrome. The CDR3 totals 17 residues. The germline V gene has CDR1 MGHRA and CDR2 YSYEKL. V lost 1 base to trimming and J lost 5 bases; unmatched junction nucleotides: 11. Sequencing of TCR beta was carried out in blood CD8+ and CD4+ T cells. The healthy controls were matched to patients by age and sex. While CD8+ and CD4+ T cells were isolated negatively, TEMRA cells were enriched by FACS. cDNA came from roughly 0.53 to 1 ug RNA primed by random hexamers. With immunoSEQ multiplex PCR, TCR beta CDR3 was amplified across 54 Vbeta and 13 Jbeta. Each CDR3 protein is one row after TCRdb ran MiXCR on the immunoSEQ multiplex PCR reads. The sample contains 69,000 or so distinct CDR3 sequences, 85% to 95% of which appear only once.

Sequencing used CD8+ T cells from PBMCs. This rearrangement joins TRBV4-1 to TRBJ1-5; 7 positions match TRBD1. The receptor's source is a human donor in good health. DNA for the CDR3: TGCGCCAGCAGCCAAGTGCTTCTGGACAGGAAACATCAGCCCCAGCATTTT. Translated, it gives CASSQVLLDRKHQPQHF.